Below, 18 T cell receptor beta chains from the same sample are listed, as sequenced in a study of control samples from healthy donors and cancer patients (dated by TCRdb to 2020 to 2022). The library was prepared using the immunoSEQ multiplex PCR assay. The table comes from immuneACCESS by way of TCRdb, which keeps in-frame sequences with V and J called. Part of the clones is missing from these tables; in studies checked, under half for an unresolved V gene and the rest for unknown reasons. Counted in this sample were under 150,000 clones; approximately 91% of them appeared once. The top ten clones comprise about 9% of the sample. The source material was blood. The receptors originated from a woman aged 30 to 39 in good health.

The chain carries TRBV24-1 and TRBJ2-3; 9 bases are shared with TRBD2. The length of the CDR3 is 17 residues. Per the germline V gene, CDR1 is KGHDR and CDR2 is SFDVKD. The ends lost 5 bases at V and 4 bases at J; junction bases unmatched: 12. CDR3 nucleotides: TGTGCCACCAGTGGAAATGGAGCGGGAGGTATCCCAGATACGCAGTATTTT. This translates into CATSGNGAGGIPDTQYF.

This clone occurred a few times. The chain couples TRBV5-4 to TRBJ2-1, with 11 nucleotides matching TRBD1. This CDR3 is built from 15 residues. CDR1 and CDR2 (germline): SGHNT, YYREEE (reference sequence). V trimming: 4 bases; J trimming: 8 bases; junction bases outside the gene matches: 8. CDR3 coding DNA: TGTGCCAGCAGCACCCGGGACAGGGGGTTTGATGAGCAGTTCTTC. Its translation is CASSTRDRGFDEQFF.

This chain links TRBV7-9 with TRBJ2-1; 12 nucleotides match TRBD2. CDR1 and CDR2 from the germline V gene are SEHNR and FQNEAQ (reference sequence). The V gene end was trimmed by 6 bases and the J gene end by 10 bases; junction bases not matched to a gene: 7. This CDR3 contains 14 residues. The CDR3 DNA reads as TGTGCCAGCAGTCGGACTAGCGGGATTGGCGAGCAGTTCTTC. Amino acids: CASSRTSGIGEQFF. Supplemented by reference TRBV7-9 and TRBJ2-1, the full variable domain reads DTGVSQNPRHKITKRGQNVTFRCDPISEHNRLYWYRQTLGQGPEFLTYFQNEAQLEKSRLLSDRFSAERPKGSFSTLEIQRTEQGDSAMYLCASSRTSGIGEQFFGPGTRLTVL.

This clone was seen a single time. The CDR3 nucleotides are TGCAGCGTCGCAAGAGGGACCCAAGAGACCCAGTACTTC. Protein product: CSVARGTQETQYF. The chain carries TRBV29-1 and TRBJ2-5, with D perhaps matching TRBD1 or TRBD2 (5 bases each). This CDR3 has 13 residues. Germline V gives CDR1 SQVTM, CDR2 ANQGSEA. The ends were cut back, 6 bases at V and 1 base at J, with 12 bases in the middle.

The chain combines TRBV7-2 with TRBJ2-3; 9 nucleotides line up with TRBD2. This CDR3 spans 17 amino acids. After removal of 0 bases from V and 4 bases from J, the junction contained 8 bases not matched to a gene. Germline CDR1 SGHTA, CDR2 FQGNSA. The DNA of the CDR3 is TGTGCCAGCAGCTTAGCGCCGGGCGGGAGGGTGCCAGATACGCAGTATTTT. Protein sequence: CASSLAPGGRVPDTQYF.

This clone was counted a few times. This chain uses TRBV29-1 with TRBJ2-3; maybe TRBD2 (5 bases). The CDR3 is made up of 11 amino acids. V lost 7 bases and J lost 1, with 6 bases in between. Germline CDR1 reads SQVTM; CDR2 reads ANQGSEA. CDR3 sequence: CSGRGTDTQYF. CDR3 DNA: TGCAGCGGGCGGGGCACAGATACGCAGTATTTT.

CDR3 in amino acids: CASSLVPGNYGYTF. CDR3 bases: TGCGCCAGCAGCTTGGTCCCAGGTAACTATGGCTACACCTTC. This chain connects TRBV5-1 to TRBJ1-2, with D unclear. The germline gives CDR1 SGHRS, CDR2 YFSETQ. This CDR3 is 14 amino acids long. The V gene lost 0 bases and the J gene lost 1 base, with 7 bases spanning the gap.

The chain combines TRBV19 with TRBJ2-5; possibly TRBD1 or TRBD2 for D (5 bases each). The V end was cut by 5 bases, the J end by 4 bases, with 20 bases between. The CDR3 has 16 residues. From germline, CDR1 is LNHDA and CDR2 SQIVND (reference sequence). CDR3 sequence: CASSPWDGSGGETQYF. DNA of the CDR3: TGTGCCAGTAGTCCATGGGACGGGTCTGGGGGAGAGACCCAGTACTTC. The entire variable domain, with the rest obtained from reference TRBV19 and TRBJ2-5, is as follows: DGGITQSPKYLFRKEGQNVTLSCEQNLNHDAMYWYRQDPGQGLRLIYYSQIVNDFQKGDIAEGYSVSREKKESFPLTVTSAQKNPTAFYLCASSPWDGSGGETQYFGPGTRLLVL.

V is TRBV30 and J is TRBJ1-1; possibly TRBD1 for D (5 bases). V was shortened by 0 bases and J by 3 bases, with 20 bases between the two germline ends. The germline gives CDR1 GTSNPN, CDR2 SVGIG (reference sequence). This CDR3 is built from 17 residues. The CDR3 DNA reads TGTGCCTGGAGTGTACGTGGGGACTGGGCAAGAGACACTGAAGCTTTCTTT. This codes for CAWSVRGDWARDTEAFF.

This chain links TRBV11-2 with TRBJ1-2; D not certain. This CDR3 has 13 amino acids. Trimming removed 0 bases at V and 8 bases at J, with 10 bases between. Germline-derived CDR1 and CDR2 are SGHAT and FQNNGV. The CDR3 sequence: CASSLDGERGYTF. For the CDR3, the DNA is TGTGCCAGCAGCTTAGATGGGGAGCGAGGCTACACCTTC.

V is TRBV6-5 and J is TRBJ2-1; the match to TRBD2 covers 13 bases. With 2 bases clipped from V and 9 bases from J, the junction kept 7 bases outside the gene matches. The CDR3 has 16 residues. Per the germline V gene, CDR1 is MNHEY and CDR2 is SVGAGI. CDR3 residues: CASSYRLAGGSAEQFF. DNA for the CDR3: TGTGCCAGCAGTTACCGACTAGCGGGAGGATCGGCTGAGCAGTTCTTC.

This chain links TRBV19 with TRBJ1-5; D call uncertain. Germline-derived CDR1 and CDR2 are LNHDA and SQIVND (reference sequence). Trimming took off 3 bases at V and 3 bases at J, with 12 bases between the two ends. CDR3 length: 15 residues. The CDR3 DNA follows: TGTGCCAGTAGTATCCAGGCGGCAGACAATCAGCCCCAGCATTTT. This codes for CASSIQAADNQPQHF.

The rearrangement joins TRBV7-9 to TRBJ1-1; TRBD1 matches at 11 bases. V gave up 6 bases and J gave up 5 bases; unmatched junction bases: 5. The germline V gene has CDR1 SEHNR and CDR2 FQNEAQ (reference sequence). The CDR3 consists of 14 residues. CDR3 region: CASRPRDRGTEAFF. DNA of the CDR3: TGTGCCAGCAGACCCCGGGACAGGGGGACTGAAGCTTTCTTT.

The chain is built from TRBV24-1 and TRBJ2-2; TRBD2 agrees at 11 bases. Germline trimming cut 3 bases from V and 1 base from J; bases unmatched to any gene: 3. Germline CDR1 is KGHDR and CDR2 is SFDVKD. CDR3 size: 17 residues. CDR3 in DNA: TGTGCCACCAGTGATCCCGGACTAGCGGGGAACACCGGGGAGCTGTTTTTT. Amino acid sequence: CATSDPGLAGNTGELFF.

This clone was counted between two and nine times. The chain employs TRBV5-1 and TRBJ2-7; D possibly corresponds to TRBD2 (5 bases). Germline values: CDR1 SGHRS, CDR2 YFSETQ. Trimming stripped 5 bases from V and 2 bases from J, with 14 bases between. The CDR3 loop spans 14 amino acids. In nucleotides, the CDR3 is TGCGCCAGCAGTGGGGTAGCGAGCACCTACGAGCAGTACTTC. Encoded protein: CASSGVASTYEQYF.

This clone was picked up one time. The rearrangement joins TRBV6-6 to TRBJ1-5; D is undetermined. CDR1 is MNHNY, CDR2 SVGAGI, per germline (reference sequence). CDR3 length: 14 residues. Trimming took 0 bases from V and 6 from J, leaving 9 bases between them. The CDR3 protein is CASSYSGQIQPQHF. DNA for the CDR3: TGTGCCAGCAGTTACTCGGGCCAGATTCAGCCCCAGCATTTT.

The J gene is TRBJ1-1, the V gene TRBV24-1; D not certain. Germline V lookup: CDR1 KGHDR, CDR2 SFDVKD. V was pared by 1 base and J by 1 base, with 15 bases between. This CDR3 is built from 17 residues. CDR3: CATSDLVAGGRNTEAFF. The CDR3 DNA sequence: TGTGCCACCAGTGATTTAGTGGCAGGAGGGAGGAACACTGAAGCTTTCTTT.

This sequence joins TRBV5-1 and TRBJ2-2, with 8 positions matching TRBD2. V shed 2 bases and J 0 bases; nucleotides not matched to a gene: 6. CDR3 length equals 17 residues. Germline CDR1 and CDR2: SGHRS and YFSETQ. As DNA, the CDR3 is TGCGCCAGCAGCTTAGGAGCGGGACTAGCGAACACCGGGGAGCTGTTTTTT. Residues: CASSLGAGLANTGELFF.